What follows describes a single TCR beta chain. Measured with immunoSEQ multiplex PCR; TCRdb has only the in-frame clones, and not every one. The sample has 100,000 to 150,000 clones; around 92% are singletons. The data were taken from a study of control samples from healthy donors and cancer patients. V was shortened by 7 bases and J by 6 bases, with 17 bases between the two germline ends. The germline gives CDR1 LNHDA, CDR2 SQIVND (reference sequence). The CDR3 loop spans 14 amino acids. This receptor was identified in a man aged 45-65 years with head and neck cancer. The sequencing sample was made of PBMCs. The V and J genes are TRBV19 and TRBJ2-3, with D possibly TRBD1 on 5 matching bases. The CDR3 DNA is TGTGCCAGTAACATAGACAGAGACGCTGATACGCAGTATTTT. Its translation is CASNIDRDADTQYF.